A single sample gave rise to the 15 T cell receptor beta chains below, sequenced in a study of blood T cells in healthy people across ages. Together with a sample-barcoded 5' primer, a J-beta primer mix was included in a second PCR lasting roughly 6 to 12 cycles. TCRdb re-derived calls from the 5' RACE reads in MiXCR, one entry per CDR3 protein. The table lists 1,800,000 or so distinct CDR3 sequences, about 39% of them singletons. The sample consisted of blood. These receptors came from a human donor in good health.

This chain links TRBV7-3 with TRBJ2-7; 11 nucleotides align to TRBD2. The germline CDR1 and CDR2 sequences are SGHTA and FQGTGA. V lost 4 bases, J lost 5 bases, and 16 bases stayed unmatched. The CDR3 extends over 18 amino acids. The CDR3 DNA sequence: TGTGCCAGCAGCTCCTATAGCGGGGGGGCCACCCAGGGTAACGAGCAGTACTTC. This sequence encodes CASSSYSGGATQGNEQYF.

The V call is TRBV5-1, the J call TRBJ1-5; D may be TRBD1 (6 bases). Trimming removed 0 bases at V and 7 bases at J, with 11 bases between. This CDR3 spans 14 amino acids. Germline V CDR1 and CDR2: SGHRS, YFSETQ. The CDR3 coding sequence is TGCGCCAGCAGCTTGGAGGCAGGGGAACAGCCCCAGCATTTT. Translated, it gives CASSLEAGEQPQHF.

This clonotype was observed at least ten times. The V call is TRBV7-2, the J call TRBJ1-1; D unclear. V gave up 1 base and J gave up 4 bases, with 7 bases separating them. This CDR3 spans 13 amino acids. Germline V gives CDR1 SGHTA, CDR2 FQGNSA. The CDR3 nucleotides read TGTGCCAGCAGCTTAGGACCTTTCACTGAAGCTTTCTTT. It encodes CASSLGPFTEAFF.

The chain links TRBV19 to TRBJ2-3; no reliable D call. The CDR3 covers 13 residues. Germline assignment: CDR1 LNHDA and CDR2 SQIVND (reference sequence). Trimming took 6 bases from V and 2 from J, leaving 9 bases between them. The CDR3 protein is CASRRSLTDTQYF. As DNA, the CDR3 is TGTGCCAGTAGACGGAGCCTCACAGATACGCAGTATTTT.

This chain links TRBV29-1 with TRBJ2-5; the D is unclear. CDR1 is SQVTM and CDR2 is ANQGSEA in the germline V gene. Trimming took 2 bases from V and 5 from J, leaving 15 bases between them. The CDR3 contains 14 residues. In nucleotides, the CDR3 is TGCAGCGTTGAACTCCTGGGAAGGACGGAGACCCAGTACTTC. Translated, it gives CSVELLGRTETQYF.

J is TRBJ2-6 and V is TRBV6-5; D gene uncertain. Germline assignment: CDR1 MNHEY and CDR2 SVGAGI. V lost 2 bases and J 4 bases, leaving 18 bases between the germline ends. The CDR3 totals 18 residues. The CDR3 DNA sequence: TGTGCCAGCAGTTACGGCCTTGGAACCCTGGGGGGGGCCAACGTCCTGACTTTC. Protein: CASSYGLGTLGGANVLTF.

V is TRBV9 and J is TRBJ2-2; D is uncertain. The CDR3 consists of 12 residues. Germline-derived CDR1 and CDR2 are SGDLS and YYNGEE. V was clipped by 4 bases and J by 6 bases, with 7 bases between them. The CDR3 coding sequence is TGTGCCAGCAGCCCCCACTCCGGGGAGCTGTTTTTT. Protein sequence: CASSPHSGELFF.

This sequence joins TRBV20-1 and TRBJ2-5, with 7 nucleotides matching TRBD1. J gave up 5 bases and V 5 bases, and 11 bases lay outside the gene matches. This CDR3 region has 14 residues. CDR1 is DFQATT, CDR2 SNEGSKA, per germline (reference sequence). CDR3 nucleotide sequence: TGCAGTGCTCATTATTCGACAGGGACCGAGACCCAGTACTTC. This codes for CSAHYSTGTETQYF.

A few counts support this clonotype. V usage is TRBV2 and J usage is TRBJ2-7; D remains ambiguous. The CDR3 consists of 14 residues. Germline lookup yields CDR1 SNHLY and CDR2 FYNNEI. Trimming left V 4 bases short and J 5 bases short, with 15 bases between. The CDR3 region is CASSVLSAVDEQYF. As DNA, the CDR3 is TGTGCCAGCAGTGTGTTATCTGCGGTGGACGAGCAGTACTTC.

This clonotype was seen a few times. This chain connects TRBV20-1 to TRBJ2-3; D remains ambiguous. Germline V CDR1 and CDR2: DFQATT, SNEGSKA (reference sequence). The V gene lost 5 bases and the J gene lost 3 bases, with 9 bases spanning the gap. This CDR3 spans 12 amino acids. The CDR3 sequence is CSAAPRTDTQYF. The CDR3 DNA is TGCAGTGCTGCCCCGCGGACAGATACGCAGTATTTT.

A remark on this clonotype: A much larger clone sits a single nucleotide away, making a read error possible. This chain joins TRBV28 and TRBJ2-4; D is perhaps TRBD2 (5 bases). The CDR3 has 14 amino acids. V gave up 4 bases and J gave up 8 bases, with 15 bases separating them. Germline V CDR1 and CDR2: MDHEN, SYDVKM. CDR3 amino acids: CASSSPQSGDIQYF. The CDR3 region has the DNA TGTGCCAGCAGTTCCCCCCAAAGCGGAGACATTCAGTACTTC.

This rearrangement joins TRBV7-2 to TRBJ1-1, with a weak D call TRBD1 (6 bases). Germline values: CDR1 SGHTA, CDR2 FQGNSA. The germline V and J ends were trimmed by 1 base and 4 bases, with 13 bases remaining between them. The CDR3 consists of 15 residues. The CDR3 protein is CASSLETGRSTEAFF. CDR3 DNA: TGTGCCAGCAGCTTAGAAACAGGGCGTAGCACTGAAGCTTTCTTT.

V is TRBV20-1 and J is TRBJ2-7; 10 nucleotides align to TRBD1. V was clipped by 1 base and J by 5 bases; unmatched bases: 8. The length of the CDR3 is 15 residues. In germline, CDR1 is DFQATT, CDR2 SNEGSKA (reference sequence). CDR3 sequence (DNA): TGCAGTGCTAGAGGTATTGGGGACAGGGGCAACGAGCAGTACGTC. This translates into CSARGIGDRGNEQYV.

The chain combines TRBV11-2 with TRBJ2-5; D possibly corresponds to TRBD2 (5 bases). In germline, CDR1 is SGHAT, CDR2 FQNNGV. Trimming pared 4 bases from V and 5 bases from J, leaving 17 bases between. CDR3 size: 15 residues. This CDR3 reads CASSSPDSLSETQYF. The CDR3 bases are TGTGCCAGCAGCTCACCGGACTCGTTGTCGGAGACCCAGTACTTC.

The chain links TRBV20-1 to TRBJ2-7; 7 positions match TRBD2. The CDR3 is 13 residues long. V gave up 4 bases and J gave up 7 bases; unmatched junction bases: 10. CDR1 DFQATT and CDR2 SNEGSKA come from the germline V gene (reference sequence). Written as DNA, the CDR3 is TGCAGTGCTAATCTGCGGGGGACTGGTGAGCAGTACTTC. Translated: CSANLRGTGEQYF.